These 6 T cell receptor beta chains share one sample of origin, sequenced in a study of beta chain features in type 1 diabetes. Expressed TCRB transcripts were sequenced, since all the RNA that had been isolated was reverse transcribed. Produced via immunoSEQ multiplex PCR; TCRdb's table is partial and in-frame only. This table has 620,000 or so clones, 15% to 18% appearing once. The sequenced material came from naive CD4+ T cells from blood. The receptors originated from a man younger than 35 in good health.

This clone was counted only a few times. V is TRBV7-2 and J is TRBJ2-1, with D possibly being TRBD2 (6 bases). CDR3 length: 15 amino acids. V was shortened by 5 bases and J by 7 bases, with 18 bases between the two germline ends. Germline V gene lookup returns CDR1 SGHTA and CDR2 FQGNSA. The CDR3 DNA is TGTGCCAGCAGCCCACGAAGGTCGGGGAGGAATGAGCAGTTCTTC. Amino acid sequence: CASSPRRSGRNEQFF.

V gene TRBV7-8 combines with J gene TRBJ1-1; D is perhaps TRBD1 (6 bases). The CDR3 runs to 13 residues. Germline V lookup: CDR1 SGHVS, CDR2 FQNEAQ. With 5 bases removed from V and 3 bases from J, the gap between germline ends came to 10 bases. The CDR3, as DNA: TGTGCCAGCAGCACGAGACAGGACACTGAAGCTTTCTTT. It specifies CASSTRQDTEAFF. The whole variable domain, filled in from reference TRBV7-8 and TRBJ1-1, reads GAGVSQSPRYKVAKRGQDVALRCDPISGHVSLFWYQQALGQGPEFLTYFQNEAQLDKSGLPSDRFFAERPEGSVSTLKIQRTQQEDSAVYLCASSTRQDTEAFFGQGTRLTVV.

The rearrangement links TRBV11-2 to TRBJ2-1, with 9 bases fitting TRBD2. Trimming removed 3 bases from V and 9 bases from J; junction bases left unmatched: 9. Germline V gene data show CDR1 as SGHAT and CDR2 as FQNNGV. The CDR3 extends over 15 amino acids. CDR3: CASSLASGKGGEQFF. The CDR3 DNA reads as TGTGCCAGCAGCTTGGCTAGCGGGAAAGGAGGTGAGCAGTTCTTC.

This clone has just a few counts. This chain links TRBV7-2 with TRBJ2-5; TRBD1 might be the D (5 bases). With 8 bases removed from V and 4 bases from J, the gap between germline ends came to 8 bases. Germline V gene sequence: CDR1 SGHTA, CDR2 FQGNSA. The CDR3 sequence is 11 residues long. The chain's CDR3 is CASARGETQYF. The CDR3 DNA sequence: TGTGCCAGCGCTAGGGGAGAGACCCAGTACTTC.

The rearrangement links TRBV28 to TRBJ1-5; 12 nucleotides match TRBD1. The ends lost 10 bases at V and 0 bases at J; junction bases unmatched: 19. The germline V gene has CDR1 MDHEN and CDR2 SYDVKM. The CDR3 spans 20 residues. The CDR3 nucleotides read TGTGCCACCTCATCGGGGACAGGGGGCGGAGTGGCTTATAGCAATCAGCCCCAGCATTTT. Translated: CATSSGTGGGVAYSNQPQHF.

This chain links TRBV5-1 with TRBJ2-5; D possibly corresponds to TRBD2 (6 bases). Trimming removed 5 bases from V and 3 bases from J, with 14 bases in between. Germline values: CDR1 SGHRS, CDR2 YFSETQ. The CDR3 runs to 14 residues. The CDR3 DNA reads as TGCGCCAGCAGGTACGGGACTCCGGAAGAGACCCAGTACTTC. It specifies CASRYGTPEETQYF.